The 32 T cell receptor beta chains reported below all come from one sample, sequenced in a study of blood T cell repertoires in COVID-19 (TCRdb year 2020). The method behind the library was the immunoSEQ multiplex PCR assay. The table comes from immuneACCESS by way of TCRdb, which keeps in-frame sequences with V and J called. Part of the clones is missing from these tables; in studies checked, under half for an unresolved V gene and the rest for unknown reasons. Present in this sample are around 130,000 clones, less than 90% of which were seen just once. The ten largest clones add up to under 20% of the sample. Sequenced input: PBMCs or T cells enriched from blood (not recorded which). The receptors were gathered from a man aged 30 to 45 who had recovered from COVID-19.

This clone appeared once. This sequence joins TRBV7-2 and TRBJ2-5, with unresolved D. Germline CDR1 reads SGHTA; CDR2 reads FQGNSA. The CDR3 contains 17 residues. V shed 3 bases and J shed 3 bases, with 20 bases lying between them. CDR3 in amino acids: CASSFFPNLGRKETQYF. Written as DNA, the CDR3 is TGTGCCAGCAGCTTTTTCCCCAATCTAGGCAGAAAAGAGACCCAGTACTTC.

CDR3 nucleotide sequence: TGTGCCATCAGTGAGTCGTTGGGGGGATCCTATGGCTACACCTTC. Protein product: CAISESLGGSYGYTF. V is TRBV10-3 and J is TRBJ1-2; D is possibly TRBD1 (5 bases). The CDR3 covers 15 residues. Trimming took off 0 bases at V and 4 bases at J, with 12 bases between the two ends. Germline V gene lookup returns CDR1 ENHRY and CDR2 SYGVKD.

The chain employs TRBV6-2 or TRBV6-3 and TRBJ2-7; D remains unclear. The length of the CDR3 is 14 residues. V was pared by 0 bases and J by 2 bases, with 8 bases between. Germline loops: CDR1 MNHEY, CDR2 SVGEGT. The CDR3 is CASSYSSITYEQYF. DNA for the CDR3: TGTGCCAGCAGTTACTCTAGCATCACCTACGAGCAGTACTTC.

This chain connects TRBV21-1 to TRBJ2-5; the table's D call, TRBD2, was not checked against the DNA. TRBV21-1 constitutes a pseudogene. The CDR3 contains 19 residues. In DNA form, the CDR3 reads TGTGCCAGCAGCAAACCTGGACTAGCGGGGGGGATTGATGGAGAGACCCAGTACTTC. Encoded protein: CASSKPGLAGGIDGETQYF.

This chain links TRBV11-2 with TRBJ1-5; D is unclear. V was trimmed by 2 bases and J by 2 bases, leaving 4 bases between them. CDR1 SGHAT and CDR2 FQNNGV come from the germline V gene. The CDR3 sequence is 13 residues long. CDR3 nucleotides: TGTGCCAGCAGCTTATATGGCAATCAGCCCCAGCATTTT. Translated, it gives CASSLYGNQPQHF.

The V gene is TRBV10-2, the J gene TRBJ1-5, with 9 bases that match TRBD1. Germline-derived CDR1 and CDR2 are WSHSY and SAAADI. V lost 6 bases to trimming and J lost 2 bases; unmatched junction nucleotides: 5. The CDR3 is 15 residues long. The CDR3 bases are TGCGCCAGCAGGGACAGGGGTTGGGGCAATCAGCCCCAGCATTTT. Its translation: CASRDRGWGNQPQHF.

Note on this clone: A junction end diverges from the germline sequence, so it may reflect a read error. The chain uses TRBV5-1 and TRBJ2-2; 9 positions match TRBD2. The CDR3 sequence is 15 residues long. Germline V CDR1 and CDR2: SGHRS, YFSETQ. The chain's CDR3 is CASSSQGLAGGELFF. CDR3 DNA sequence: TGCGCCAGCAGCTCCCAGGGACTAGCCGGGGGGGAGTTGTTTTTT.

V usage is TRBV18 and J usage is TRBJ1-6, with 7 bases aligning to TRBD1. The CDR3 length is 15 residues. V trimming: 3 bases; J trimming: 8 bases; junction bases outside the gene matches: 7. The germline CDR1 and CDR2 sequences are KGHSH and LQKENI. The CDR3 protein is CASSPRQGEDSPLHF. The CDR3, as DNA: TGTGCCAGCTCACCCCGACAGGGTGAGGATTCACCCCTCCACTTT.

The chain has TRBV10-1 and TRBJ1-5; perhaps TRBD1 as D (5 bases). The CDR3 consists of 16 residues. The germline V gene has CDR1 WNHNN and CDR2 SYGVQD (reference sequence). Trimming removed 1 base from V and 0 bases from J, with 10 bases in between. The CDR3 DNA sequence: TGCGCCAGCAGTGAGTATCAGGGCTATAGCAATCAGCCCCAGCATTTT. Residues: CASSEYQGYSNQPQHF.

This clone was observed a handful of times. J is TRBJ2-7 and V is TRBV27; tentatively, D is TRBD2 (6 bases). The CDR3 loop spans 13 amino acids. Trimming removed 2 bases at V and 4 bases at J, with 9 bases between. Germline-derived CDR1 and CDR2 are MNHEY and SMNVEV (reference sequence). This CDR3 reads CASSLSGGYEQYV. In DNA, the CDR3 is TGTGCCAGCAGTTTAAGTGGGGGGTACGAGCAGTACGTC.

This sequence joins TRBV6-5 and TRBJ2-7; the D gene is possibly TRBD2 (5 bases). The CDR3 sequence is 14 residues long. V was trimmed by 10 bases and J by 6 bases, leaving 22 bases between them. The germline V gene encodes CDR1 MNHEY and CDR2 SVGAGI. CDR3 DNA sequence: TGTGCCATCGCTAGACCCGGACTCCCCGGCGAGCAGTACTTC. Translation: CAIARPGLPGEQYF.

The rearrangement links TRBV6-5 to TRBJ1-2, with D hard to call. This CDR3 region has 14 residues. CDR1 and CDR2 (germline): MNHEY, SVGAGI. Deletions cut 0 bases from V and 4 bases from J, with 9 bases between. The CDR3 loop reads CASSYSPASYGYTF. In DNA, the CDR3 is TGTGCCAGCAGTTACTCTCCTGCTAGCTATGGCTACACCTTC.

The chain recombines TRBV25-1 with TRBJ1-1, with TRBD1 as a possible D gene (5 bases). CDR3 length: 14 amino acids. CDR1 is MGHDK and CDR2 is SYGVNS in the germline V gene. Deletions cut 3 bases from V and 2 bases from J, with 10 bases between. The CDR3 is CASSDSGANTEAFF. DNA for the CDR3: TGTGCCAGCAGTGATAGTGGGGCCAACACTGAAGCTTTCTTT.

The chain employs TRBV18 and TRBJ2-7; TRBD1 matches at 9 bases. CDR1 KGHSH and CDR2 LQKENI come from the germline V gene. The V and J ends lost 6 bases and 3 bases, in that order; junction bases with no gene match: 9. The CDR3 totals 15 residues. The chain's CDR3 is CASSPTGGSDYEQYF. The CDR3 nucleotides read TGTGCCAGCTCGCCGACAGGGGGGAGTGACTACGAGCAGTACTTC.

V usage is TRBV5-4 and J usage is TRBJ2-7, with 8 bases identical to TRBD2. V trimming: 3 bases; J trimming: 0 bases; junction bases outside the gene matches: 2. CDR3 length equals 14 residues. CDR1 and CDR2 (germline): SGHNT, YYREEE (reference sequence). CDR3 sequence: CASSYGTSSYEQYF. DNA of the CDR3: TGTGCCAGCAGCTATGGGACTAGCTCCTACGAGCAGTACTTC.

The chain uses TRBV27 and TRBJ1-5; unclear D gene. CDR1 and CDR2 from the germline V gene are MNHEY and SMNVEV (reference sequence). V was shortened by 4 bases and J by 3 bases, with 4 bases between the two germline ends. The CDR3 contains 12 residues. This chain's CDR3 is CASSSHNQPQHF. Here the CDR3 DNA reads TGTGCCAGCAGTTCCCACAATCAGCCCCAGCATTTT.

The CDR3 nucleotides are TGTGCCAGCAGCTTACTAGCGGGAGGTGTTAATGAGCAGTTCTTC. Protein product: CASSLLAGGVNEQFF. This chain links TRBV11-2 with TRBJ2-1; 11 bases agree with TRBD2. The CDR3 totals 15 residues. Germline V lookup: CDR1 SGHAT, CDR2 FQNNGV. V shed 2 bases and J 7 bases; nucleotides not matched to a gene: 4.

The chain is built from TRBV13 and TRBJ2-7; D possibly corresponds to TRBD2 (6 bases). The CDR3 extends over 16 amino acids. Germline V gene lookup returns CDR1 PRHDT and CDR2 FYEKMQ (reference sequence). V lost 4 bases to trimming and J lost 2 bases, with 18 bases between them. The CDR3 loop reads CASSSTSSTEPYEQYF. DNA for the CDR3: TGTGCCAGCAGCTCGACTAGTTCCACCGAGCCCTACGAGCAGTACTTC.

This chain connects TRBV6-1 to TRBJ1-5; D possibly corresponds to TRBD1 (5 bases). The CDR3 sequence is 14 residues long. Germline CDR1 and CDR2: MNHNS and SASEGT. V was trimmed by 0 bases and J by 7 bases, leaving 10 bases between them. DNA for the CDR3: TGTGCCAGCAGTGAAGCGCGGGGGACCCAGCCCCAGCATTTT. This translates into CASSEARGTQPQHF.

This CDR3 is CASRNSGDRQFF. The CDR3 DNA follows: TGTGCCAGCAGAAATAGCGGCGACCGGCAGTTCTTC. This chain uses TRBV12-3 or TRBV12-4 with TRBJ2-1, with a tentative D call TRBD2 (6 bases). V was clipped by 6 bases and J by 12 bases, with 15 bases between them. The CDR3 totals 12 residues.

The gene calls are TRBV12-3 or TRBV12-4 and TRBJ1-2; tentative D call: TRBD1 (5 bases). The CDR3 consists of 12 residues. Deletions cut 7 bases from V and 5 bases from J, with 11 bases between. DNA for the CDR3: TGTGCCAGCACCCTCCAGGGTTATGGCTACACCTTC. Residues: CASTLQGYGYTF.

The rearrangement uses TRBV3-1 (or the pseudogene TRBV3-2) and TRBJ1-6; the match to TRBD1 covers 9 bases. Germline trimming cut 0 bases from V and 10 bases from J; bases unmatched to any gene: 7. The CDR3 sequence is 16 residues long. Germline lookup yields CDR1 LGHDT and CDR2 YNNKEL (reference sequence). For the CDR3, the DNA is TGTGCCAGCAGCCAAGATCGGGACAGGGAAAAATCACCCCTCCACTTT. Translated, it gives CASSQDRDREKSPLHF.

The chain carries TRBV27 and TRBJ2-7; 10 bases fit TRBD2. J gave up 1 base and V 6 bases, and 6 bases lay outside the gene matches. CDR1 and CDR2 from the germline V gene are MNHEY and SMNVEV (reference sequence). This CDR3 contains 15 residues. CDR3 loop: CASSSGTSESYEQYF. The CDR3, as DNA: TGTGCCAGCAGCTCCGGGACTAGCGAGTCCTACGAGCAGTACTTC.

This clone was seen only a few times. The sample contains more than one DNA sequence encoding this CDR3. The chain joins TRBV2 to TRBJ2-3, with D unclear. CDR1 is SNHLY and CDR2 is FYNNEI in the germline V gene. Trimming stripped 6 bases from V and 0 bases from J, with 4 bases between. The CDR3 is made up of 12 amino acids. The CDR3 loop is CASSSSTDTQYF. The CDR3, as DNA: TGTGCCAGCAGCTCTAGCACAGATACGCAGTATTTT.

The V call is TRBV30, the J call TRBJ1-6; TRBD1 matches at 7 bases. CDR3 length: 13 amino acids. Unmatched junction bases numbered 4, after V lost 3 bases and J lost 8 bases. From germline, CDR1 is GTSNPN and CDR2 SVGIG (reference sequence). The CDR3 DNA sequence: TGTGCCTGGAGCGCCGACAGGGATTCACCCCTCCACTTT. Translating gives CAWSADRDSPLHF.

V usage is TRBV5-1 and J usage is TRBJ1-6, with D perhaps matching TRBD1 (5 bases). Germline loops: CDR1 SGHRS, CDR2 YFSETQ. V was shortened by 4 bases and J by 13 bases, with 15 bases between the two germline ends. This CDR3 spans 13 amino acids. CDR3 bases: TGCGCCAGCAGCACCGACAGCACTCCCCCCCTCCACTTT. It specifies CASSTDSTPPLHF.

This sequence joins TRBV4-2 and TRBJ2-5; TRBD2 matches at 12 bases. The germline V gene encodes CDR1 LGHNA and CDR2 YNFKEQ. The CDR3 loop spans 18 amino acids. The V segment lost 1 base and the J segment 3 bases; nucleotides outside the gene matches: 9. The CDR3 DNA sequence: TGTGCCAGCAGCCAAGCAACTAGCGGGGGGTTGGGGAAAGAGACCCAGTACTTC. Translation: CASSQATSGGLGKETQYF.

J is TRBJ2-3 and V is TRBV5-1; D uncertain. The V and J ends lost 0 bases and 5 bases respectively, with 4 bases between them. This CDR3 spans 12 amino acids. Germline CDR1 reads SGHRS; CDR2 reads YFSETQ. CDR3 sequence (DNA): TGCGCCAGCAGCTTGGTAGAAGATACGCAGTATTTT. This sequence encodes CASSLVEDTQYF. Full variable domain (outside the CDR3, taken from reference TRBV5-1 and TRBJ2-3): KAGVTQTPRYLIKTRGQQVTLSCSPISGHRSVSWYQQTPGQGLQFLFEYFSETQRNKGNFPGRFSGRQFSNSRSEMNVSTLELGDSALYLCASSLVEDTQYFGPGTRLTVL.

The rearrangement uses TRBV4-1 and TRBJ2-1; TRBD2 aligns across 12 bases. The CDR3 contains 15 residues. V trimming: 4 bases; J trimming: 4 bases; junction bases outside the gene matches: 2. Germline CDR1 and CDR2: MGHRA and YSYEKL. DNA of the CDR3: TGCGCCAGCAGCCTCGGACTAGCGGGGTACAATGAGCAGTTCTTC. Protein: CASSLGLAGYNEQFF.

This clone appeared a few times. The rearrangement joins TRBV10-1 to TRBJ2-7; 16 positions match TRBD2. Germline V gene sequence: CDR1 WNHNN, CDR2 SYGVQD (reference sequence). Unmatched junction bases numbered 7, after V lost 2 bases and J lost 3 bases. The CDR3 is 18 amino acids. CDR3 sequence reads: CASSEGTSGRAGDYEQYF. DNA of the CDR3: TGCGCCAGCAGTGAGGGGACTAGCGGGAGGGCCGGGGACTACGAGCAGTACTTC.

V and J are TRBV10-2 and TRBJ1-4, with 9 bases matching TRBD1. V was pared by 3 bases and J by 5 bases, with 4 bases of the junction left unmatched. From germline, CDR1 is WSHSY and CDR2 SAAADI. The CDR3 loop spans 15 amino acids. The CDR3, as DNA: TGCGCCAGCAGTGAAATGGACAGGGGCAATGAAAAACTGTTTTTT. The encoded protein is CASSEMDRGNEKLFF.

The V call is TRBV6-5, the J call TRBJ2-1; TRBD2 is a possible D gene (6 bases). This CDR3 is built from 11 residues. V lost 4 bases and J lost 8, with 6 bases in between. The germline gives CDR1 MNHEY, CDR2 SVGAGI. The CDR3: CASSWGDEQFF. The CDR3, as DNA: TGTGCCAGCAGTTGGGGGGATGAGCAGTTCTTC.